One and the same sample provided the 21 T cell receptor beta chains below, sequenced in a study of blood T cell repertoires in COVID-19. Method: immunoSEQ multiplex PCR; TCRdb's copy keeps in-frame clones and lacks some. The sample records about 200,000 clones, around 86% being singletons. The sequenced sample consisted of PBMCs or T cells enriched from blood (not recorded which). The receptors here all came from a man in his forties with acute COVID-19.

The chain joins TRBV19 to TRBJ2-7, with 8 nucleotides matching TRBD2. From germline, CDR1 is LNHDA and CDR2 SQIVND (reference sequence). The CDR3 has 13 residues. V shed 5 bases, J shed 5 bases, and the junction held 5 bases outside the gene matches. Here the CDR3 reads CASSPPGGHEQYF. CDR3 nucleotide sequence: TGTGCCAGTAGTCCCCCGGGAGGGCACGAGCAGTACTTC.

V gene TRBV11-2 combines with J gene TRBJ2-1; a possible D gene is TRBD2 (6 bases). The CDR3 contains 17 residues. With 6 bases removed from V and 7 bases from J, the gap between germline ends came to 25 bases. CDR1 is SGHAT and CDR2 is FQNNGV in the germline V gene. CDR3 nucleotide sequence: TGTGCCAGCAGTTCCCTTTTATCGTCCGGGGGTTCGAATGAGCAGTTCTTC. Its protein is CASSSLLSSGGSNEQFF.

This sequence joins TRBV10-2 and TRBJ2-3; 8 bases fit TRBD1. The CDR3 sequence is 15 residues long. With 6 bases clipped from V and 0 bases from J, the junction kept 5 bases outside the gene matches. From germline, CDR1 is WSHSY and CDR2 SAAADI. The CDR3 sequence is CASRTGAPSTDTQYF. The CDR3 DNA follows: TGCGCCAGCAGGACAGGGGCACCGAGCACAGATACGCAGTATTTT.

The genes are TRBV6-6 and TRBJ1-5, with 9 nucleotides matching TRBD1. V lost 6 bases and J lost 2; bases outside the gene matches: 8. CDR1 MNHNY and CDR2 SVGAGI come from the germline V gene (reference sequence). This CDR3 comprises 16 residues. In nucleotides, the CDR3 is TGTGCCAGCAGGCCCCCGGACAGGGGCGGCAATCAGCCCCAGCATTTT. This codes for CASRPPDRGGNQPQHF.

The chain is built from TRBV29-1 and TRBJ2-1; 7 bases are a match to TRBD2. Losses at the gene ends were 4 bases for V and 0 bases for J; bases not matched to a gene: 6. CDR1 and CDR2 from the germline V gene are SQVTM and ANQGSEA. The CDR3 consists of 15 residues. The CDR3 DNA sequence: TGCAGCGTTGTTCGACTAGCTGCCTCCTACAATGAGCAGTTCTTC. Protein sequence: CSVVRLAASYNEQFF.

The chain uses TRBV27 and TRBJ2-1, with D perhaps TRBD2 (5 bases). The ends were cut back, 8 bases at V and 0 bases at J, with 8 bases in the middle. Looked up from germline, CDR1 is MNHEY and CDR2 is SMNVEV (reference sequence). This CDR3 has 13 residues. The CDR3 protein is CASGLASYNEQFF. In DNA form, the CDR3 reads TGTGCCAGCGGACTTGCCTCCTACAATGAGCAGTTCTTC.

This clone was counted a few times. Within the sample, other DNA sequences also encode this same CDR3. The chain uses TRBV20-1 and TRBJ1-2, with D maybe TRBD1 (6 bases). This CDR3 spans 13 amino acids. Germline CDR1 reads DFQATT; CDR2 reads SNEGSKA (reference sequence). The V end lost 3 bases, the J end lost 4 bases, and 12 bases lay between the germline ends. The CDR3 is CSASLQGRYGYTF. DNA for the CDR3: TGCAGTGCTAGTCTACAGGGCCGCTATGGCTACACCTTC.

This chain's CDR3 is CASSSRNTDTQYF. As DNA, the CDR3 is TGTGCCAGCAGTTCTAGAAACACAGATACGCAGTATTTT. V is TRBV28 and J is TRBJ2-3; unclear D gene. Germline V lookup: CDR1 MDHEN, CDR2 SYDVKM. Trimming stripped 4 bases from V and 2 bases from J, with 7 bases between. CDR3 length: 13 residues.

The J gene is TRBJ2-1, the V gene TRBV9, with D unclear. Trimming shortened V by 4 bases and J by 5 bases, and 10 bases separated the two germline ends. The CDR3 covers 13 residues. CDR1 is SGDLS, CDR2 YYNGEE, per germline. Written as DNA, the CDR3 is TGTGCCAGCAGCCGTCGCGTGAACAATGAGCAGTTCTTC. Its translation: CASSRRVNNEQFF.

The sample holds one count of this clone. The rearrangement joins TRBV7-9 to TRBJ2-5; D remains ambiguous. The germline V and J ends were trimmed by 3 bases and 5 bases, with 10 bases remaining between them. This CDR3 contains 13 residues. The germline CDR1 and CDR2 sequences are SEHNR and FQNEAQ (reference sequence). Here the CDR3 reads CASSLRIQETQYF. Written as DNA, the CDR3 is TGTGCCAGCAGCTTGAGGATCCAGGAGACCCAGTACTTC.

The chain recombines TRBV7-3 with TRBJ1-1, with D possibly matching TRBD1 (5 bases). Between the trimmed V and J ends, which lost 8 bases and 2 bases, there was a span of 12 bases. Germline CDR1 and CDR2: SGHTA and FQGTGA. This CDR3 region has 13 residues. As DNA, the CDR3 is TGTGCCAGCCAACTTCAGGGAAACACTGAAGCTTTCTTT. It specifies CASQLQGNTEAFF.

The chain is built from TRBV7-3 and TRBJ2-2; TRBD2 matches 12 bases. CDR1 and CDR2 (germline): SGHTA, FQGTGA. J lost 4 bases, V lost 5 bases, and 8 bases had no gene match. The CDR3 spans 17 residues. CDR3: CASSLWTSGIATGELFF. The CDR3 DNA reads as TGTGCCAGCAGCCTGTGGACTAGCGGGATAGCCACCGGGGAGCTGTTTTTT.

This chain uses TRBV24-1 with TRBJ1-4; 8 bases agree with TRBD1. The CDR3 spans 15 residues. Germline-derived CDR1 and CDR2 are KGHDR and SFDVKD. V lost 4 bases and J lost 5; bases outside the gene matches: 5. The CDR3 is CATSDSGTGNEKLFF. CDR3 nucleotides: TGTGCCACCAGTGACTCCGGGACAGGAAATGAAAAACTGTTTTTT.

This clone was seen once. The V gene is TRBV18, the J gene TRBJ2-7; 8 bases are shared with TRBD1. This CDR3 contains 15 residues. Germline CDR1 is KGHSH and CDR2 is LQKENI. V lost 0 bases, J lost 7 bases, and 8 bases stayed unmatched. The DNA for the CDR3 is TGTGCCAGCTCACCACCGAGGCAGGGGGCAAGGGAGCAGTACTTC. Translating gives CASSPPRQGAREQYF.

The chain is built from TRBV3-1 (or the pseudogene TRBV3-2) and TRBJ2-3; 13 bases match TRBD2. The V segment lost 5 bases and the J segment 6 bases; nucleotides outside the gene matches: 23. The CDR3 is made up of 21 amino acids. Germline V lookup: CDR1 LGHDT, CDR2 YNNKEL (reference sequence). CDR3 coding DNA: TGTGCCAGCAGCGCCCAAGGAATAGAAGAACTAGCGGGAGGGCCGCTTGATACGCAGTATTTT. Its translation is CASSAQGIEELAGGPLDTQYF.

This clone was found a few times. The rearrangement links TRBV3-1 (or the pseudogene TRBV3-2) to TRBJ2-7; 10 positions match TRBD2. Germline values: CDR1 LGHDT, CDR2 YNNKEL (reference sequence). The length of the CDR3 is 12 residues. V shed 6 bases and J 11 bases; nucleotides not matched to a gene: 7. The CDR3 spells CASSLAGEVEYF. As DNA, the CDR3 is TGTGCCAGCAGTCTAGCGGGAGAGGTCGAGTACTTC.

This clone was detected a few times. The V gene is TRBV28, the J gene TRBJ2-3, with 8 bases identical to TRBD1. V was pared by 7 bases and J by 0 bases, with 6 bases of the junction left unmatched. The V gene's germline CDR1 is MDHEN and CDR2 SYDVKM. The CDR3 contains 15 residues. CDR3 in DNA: TGTGCCAGCACGCTGCAGGGGGCTAGCACAGATACGCAGTATTTT. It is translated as CASTLQGASTDTQYF.

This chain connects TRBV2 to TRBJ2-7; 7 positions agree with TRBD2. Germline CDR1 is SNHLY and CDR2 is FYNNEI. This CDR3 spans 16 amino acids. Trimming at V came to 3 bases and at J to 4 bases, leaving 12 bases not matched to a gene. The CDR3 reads CASSDIGGERRYEQYF. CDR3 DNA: TGTGCCAGCAGTGACATTGGGGGGGAGCGGAGGTACGAGCAGTACTTC.

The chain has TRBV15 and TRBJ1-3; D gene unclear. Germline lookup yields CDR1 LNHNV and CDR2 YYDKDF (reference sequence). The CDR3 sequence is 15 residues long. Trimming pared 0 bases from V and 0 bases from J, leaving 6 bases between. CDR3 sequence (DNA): TGTGCCACCAGCAGAGATCAATTCTCTGGAAACACCATATATTTT. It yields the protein CATSRDQFSGNTIYF.

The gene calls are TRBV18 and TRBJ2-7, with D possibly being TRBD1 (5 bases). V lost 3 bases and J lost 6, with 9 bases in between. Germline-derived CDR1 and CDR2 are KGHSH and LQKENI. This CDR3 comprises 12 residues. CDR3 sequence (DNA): TGTGCCAGCTCACCGGGTGGGGCCGAGCAGTACTTC. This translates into CASSPGGAEQYF.

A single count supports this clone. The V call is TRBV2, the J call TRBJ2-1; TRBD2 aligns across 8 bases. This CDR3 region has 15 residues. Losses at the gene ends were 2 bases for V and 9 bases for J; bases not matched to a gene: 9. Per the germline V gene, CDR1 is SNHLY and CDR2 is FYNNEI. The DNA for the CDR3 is TGTGCCAGCAGTGAATACAGCGGGAGTAGGAGTGAGCAGTTCTTC. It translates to CASSEYSGSRSEQFF.